Each of the 28 T cell receptor beta chains below was sequenced from the same sample in a study of blood T cells in healthy people across ages. The second PCR ran roughly 6 to 11 cycles with a sample-barcoded 5' primer and J-beta primers. TCRdb used MiXCR to reprocess the 5' RACE reads, holding one entry per CDR3 protein. The table has about 670,000 distinct CDR3 sequences, around 41% seen once. Sequencing was performed on blood. These receptors originate from an elderly man in good health.

Comments on this clonotype: The junction departs from germline at one end; a sequencing error may be responsible. The V gene is TRBV5-1, the J gene TRBJ2-1; no clear D. The CDR3 runs 12 residues. Germline-derived CDR1 and CDR2 are SGHRS and YFSETQ. The CDR3 nucleotides read TGCTCCAGCAGCTTCGCCTACAATGAGCAGTTCTTC. The encoded protein is CSSSFAYNEQFF. The full variable domain, with the rest looked up from reference TRBV5-1 and TRBJ2-1, is KAGVTQTPRYLIKTRGQQVTLSCSPISGHRSVSWYQQTPGQGLQFLFEYFSETQRNKGNFPGRFSGRQFSNSRSEMNVSTLELGDSALYLCSSSFAYNEQFFGPGTRLTVL.

In its sample, this clonotype was seen a few times. The CDR3 loop reads CASTRGQGNTGELFF. The CDR3 DNA sequence: TGTGCCAGCACCAGGGGACAGGGGAACACCGGGGAGCTGTTTTTT. The rearrangement uses TRBV14 and TRBJ2-2; 9 bases align to TRBD1. Germline lookup yields CDR1 SGHDN and CDR2 FVKESK. The CDR3 extends over 15 amino acids. V shed 7 bases and J 1 base; nucleotides not matched to a gene: 4.

This clonotype was counted a few times. The CDR3 reads CASSSDPGILGEKLFF. The DNA of the CDR3 is TGTGCCAGTAGTTCAGACCCCGGGATCCTCGGGGAAAAACTGTTTTTT. This chain links TRBV19 with TRBJ1-4; D gene ambiguous. The CDR3 length is 16 residues. Deletions cut 5 bases from V and 8 bases from J, with 21 bases between. Germline values: CDR1 LNHDA, CDR2 SQIVND (reference sequence).

Comments on this clonotype: The junction shows a germline mismatch at one end, possibly a read error. The genes are TRBV28 and TRBJ1-5; D gene unclear. Germline V gene sequence: CDR1 MDHEN, CDR2 SYDVKM. The length of the CDR3 is 13 residues. The DNA of the CDR3 is TGCGCCAGCAGTTTACGGGACAATCAGCCCCAGCATTTT. This sequence encodes CASSLRDNQPQHF.

There are many counts of this clonotype. The chain is built from TRBV5-1 and TRBJ1-1; D unresolved. Trimming took 4 bases from V and 11 from J, leaving 15 bases between them. The CDR3 loop spans 12 amino acids. Germline CDR1 SGHRS, CDR2 YFSETQ. In DNA, the CDR3 is TGCGCCAGCAGCGGCGACACTTTAAAGGCTTTCTTT. It specifies CASSGDTLKAFF.

This clonotype was picked up a small number of times. The chain links TRBV2 to TRBJ2-7; perhaps TRBD2 as D (6 bases). V shed 6 bases and J shed 6 bases, with 15 bases lying between them. Germline CDR1 is SNHLY and CDR2 is FYNNEI. The CDR3 is 13 amino acids. CDR3 sequence (DNA): TGTGCCAGCAGAACAACCGCCGGGGGCGAGCAGTACTTC. This encodes CASRTTAGGEQYF.

This rearrangement joins TRBV5-1 to TRBJ2-7, with TRBD1 as a possible D gene (6 bases). From germline, CDR1 is SGHRS and CDR2 YFSETQ. V was clipped by 0 bases and J by 6 bases, with 16 bases between them. The CDR3 covers 15 residues. In nucleotides, the CDR3 is TGCGCCAGCAGCTTGGAACAGGGCCCTCTCGCCGAGCAGTACTTC. Its protein product is CASSLEQGPLAEQYF.

This chain joins TRBV5-8 and TRBJ2-5, with a weak D call TRBD1 (5 bases). Per the germline V gene, CDR1 is SGHTS and CDR2 is YDEGEE. The CDR3 length is 15 residues. Trimming removed 4 bases from V and 2 bases from J, with 15 bases in between. CDR3 region: CASSKGKGLQETQYF. The CDR3 DNA follows: TGTGCCAGCAGCAAAGGGAAGGGGCTTCAAGAGACCCAGTACTTC.

The chain couples TRBV15 to TRBJ2-3, with unresolved D. The CDR3 length is 15 residues. V dropped 1 base and J dropped 2 bases, with 10 bases sitting between them. Germline lookup yields CDR1 LNHNV and CDR2 YYDKDF (reference sequence). CDR3 sequence (DNA): TGTGCCACCAGCAGAGGAGGAAAAATCACAGATACGCAGTATTTT. It is translated as CATSRGGKITDTQYF.

This clonotype was observed at least ten times. The chain carries TRBV12-3 or TRBV12-4 and TRBJ2-1, with 14 bases identical to TRBD2. This CDR3 is 18 amino acids long. The V segment lost 5 bases and the J segment 0 bases; nucleotides outside the gene matches: 6. This CDR3 reads CASSPRTSGRLSYNEQFF. Written as DNA, the CDR3 is TGTGCCAGCAGTCCAAGGACTAGCGGGAGGCTCTCCTACAATGAGCAGTTCTTC.

In nucleotides, the CDR3 is TGTGCCAGCAGCTCCCCACCGGGGAGTTTCTCTGGGGCCAACGTCCTGACTTTC. This translates into CASSSPPGSFSGANVLTF. The chain carries TRBV7-2 and TRBJ2-6, with D tentatively TRBD2 (5 bases). CDR1 is SGHTA, CDR2 FQGNSA, per germline. V was clipped by 4 bases and J by 0 bases, with 16 bases between them. The CDR3 runs to 18 residues.

In this sample, this clonotype turned up a few times. The chain links TRBV7-2 to TRBJ2-2, with no clear D. Germline CDR1 and CDR2: SGHTA and FQGNSA. The CDR3 is 13 residues long. The ends were cut back, 2 bases at V and 6 bases at J, with 7 bases in the middle. In DNA form, the CDR3 reads TGTGCCAGCAGCTTATTCCGGGCCGGGGAGCTGTTTTTT. It yields the protein CASSLFRAGELFF.

This clonotype was counted a few times. The chain uses TRBV7-2 and TRBJ2-1; a possible D gene is TRBD1 (5 bases). The CDR3 has 13 residues. The germline V gene encodes CDR1 SGHTA and CDR2 FQGNSA. Trimming cost V 4 bases and J 15 bases, with 19 bases left between them. The CDR3 bases are TGTGCCAGCAGCTCCCCTCCGGCGGACAAACGGTTCTTC. Translation gives CASSSPPADKRFF.

To note about this clonotype: A single base separates this from a much larger clone, so it may be a read error. CDR3 DNA sequence: TGCAGCGTTGGCTCAGTTCCGGGGCAAACAGATACGCAGTATTTT. Its protein is CSVGSVPGQTDTQYF. The gene calls are TRBV29-1 and TRBJ2-3, with D tentatively TRBD1 or TRBD2 (5 bases each). Trimming cost V 4 bases and J 3 bases, with 17 bases left between them. The CDR3 consists of 15 residues. Germline V gene sequence: CDR1 SQVTM, CDR2 ANQGSEA.

The chain has TRBV21-1 and TRBJ2-6; the DNA was not used to check the table's D call, TRBD2. TRBV21-1 is designated a pseudogene. This CDR3 comprises 17 residues. CDR3 nucleotide sequence: TGTGCCAGCAGCAAAGTAGGGAGGGTACCTGGGGCCAACGTCCTGACTTTC. This codes for CASSKVGRVPGANVLTF.

The chain carries TRBV7-2 and TRBJ1-5; D perhaps matches TRBD1 (5 bases). The CDR3 is made up of 16 amino acids. From germline, CDR1 is SGHTA and CDR2 FQGNSA. V lost 1 base and J 5 bases, leaving 15 bases between the germline ends. The CDR3 DNA follows: TGTGCCAGCAGCTTAGGGGGCGGCGGGGTTTATCAGCCCCAGCATTTT. It yields the protein CASSLGGGGVYQPQHF.

This chain uses TRBV20-1 with TRBJ2-3; weak D call: TRBD2 (5 bases). The CDR3 is made up of 14 amino acids. Trimming left V 5 bases short and J 5 bases short, with 17 bases between. CDR1 DFQATT and CDR2 SNEGSKA come from the germline V gene (reference sequence). The CDR3 protein is CSADPSRGGDTQYF. The CDR3 DNA reads as TGCAGTGCTGACCCCTCCCGGGGTGGAGATACGCAGTATTTT.

A few counts support this clonotype. In DNA form, the CDR3 reads TGCAGTGCTATCAACTCACTAGCGGGGAGCACAGATACGCAGTATTTT. Amino acid sequence: CSAINSLAGSTDTQYF. The J gene is TRBJ2-3, the V gene TRBV20-1, with 10 nucleotides matching TRBD2. Germline lookup yields CDR1 DFQATT and CDR2 SNEGSKA (reference sequence). With 4 bases clipped from V and 0 bases from J, the junction kept 7 bases outside the gene matches. This CDR3 is 16 amino acids long.

The rearrangement joins TRBV28 to TRBJ2-1, with D hard to call. V dropped 3 bases and J dropped 10 bases, with 19 bases sitting between them. CDR1 is MDHEN and CDR2 is SYDVKM in the germline V gene. The CDR3 length is 15 residues. CDR3 amino acids: CASSFGVTQRKEQFF. CDR3 nucleotides: TGTGCCAGCAGTTTTGGAGTGACCCAGCGTAAGGAGCAGTTCTTC.

The chain is built from TRBV5-1 and TRBJ2-4, with 9 bases identical to TRBD1. The J call is uncertain, as TRBJ2-5 better fits the DNA end. The CDR3 spans 16 residues. Germline V lookup: CDR1 SGHRS, CDR2 YFSETQ. The CDR3 sequence: CASSSKDRGLSETQYF. CDR3 DNA sequence: TGCGCCAGCAGCTCCAAGGACAGGGGATTATCGGAGACCCAGTACTTC.

V usage is TRBV6-4 and J usage is TRBJ2-3; 9 bases map to TRBD2. The CDR3 covers 15 residues. Germline assignment: CDR1 MRHNA and CDR2 SNTAGT. J lost 6 bases, V lost 2 bases, and 6 bases had no gene match. This CDR3 is CASSDMAGGVDTQYF. CDR3 nucleotide sequence: TGTGCCAGCAGTGACATGGCGGGAGGGGTGGATACGCAGTATTTT.

The chain employs TRBV20-1 and TRBJ2-1; TRBD2 agrees at 9 bases. J lost 10 bases, V lost 3 bases, and 13 bases had no gene match. The CDR3 consists of 15 residues. CDR1 and CDR2 from the germline V gene are DFQATT and SNEGSKA (reference sequence). CDR3 sequence: CSASASGVPLREQFF. CDR3 DNA sequence: TGCAGTGCTAGCGCTAGCGGGGTTCCGCTTAGGGAGCAGTTCTTC.

This clonotype was counted only a few times. The gene calls are TRBV30 and TRBJ1-5; D possibly corresponds to TRBD1 (6 bases). Trimming shortened V by 1 base and J by 7 bases, and 14 bases separated the two germline ends. This CDR3 contains 14 residues. Germline lookup yields CDR1 GTSNPN and CDR2 SVGIG (reference sequence). CDR3 sequence (DNA): TGTGCCTGGAGTGGTGGGGGGCTTAGGCAGCCCCAGCATTTT. Amino acids: CAWSGGGLRQPQHF.

The chain links TRBV6-5 to TRBJ1-2, with a weak D call TRBD1 (5 bases). The ends were cut back, 4 bases at V and 8 bases at J, with 11 bases in the middle. Per germline, CDR1 MNHEY and CDR2 SVGAGI. This CDR3 comprises 12 residues. The CDR3 protein is CASSSFGGGYTF. CDR3 in DNA: TGTGCCAGCAGTTCTTTCGGGGGGGGCTACACCTTC.

This clonotype was found a few times. V and J are TRBV5-1 and TRBJ2-7; a weak D match, TRBD1 (5 bases). The CDR3 runs to 14 residues. CDR1 SGHRS and CDR2 YFSETQ come from the germline V gene. Between the trimmed V and J ends, which lost 2 bases and 6 bases, there was a span of 15 bases. CDR3 region: CASSLQDTRAEQYF. DNA for the CDR3: TGCGCCAGCAGCTTACAGGATACTCGTGCCGAGCAGTACTTC.

This clonotype was picked up a small number of times. The genes are TRBV24-1 and TRBJ2-1; 8 nucleotides agree with TRBD1. CDR3 length equals 15 residues. J gave up 7 bases and V 4 bases, and 8 bases lay outside the gene matches. Germline V gives CDR1 KGHDR, CDR2 SFDVKD. CDR3 nucleotide sequence: TGTGCCACCAGTGACAGGACAGGGTCTGGGAATGAGCAGTTCTTC. Translation: CATSDRTGSGNEQFF.

CDR3 sequence reads: CSARSNRQGVNEQFF. The DNA for the CDR3 is TGCAGTGCTAGATCTAACAGACAGGGGGTGAATGAGCAGTTCTTC. The V gene is TRBV20-1, the J gene TRBJ2-1, with 9 bases identical to TRBD1. Germline CDR1 DFQATT, CDR2 SNEGSKA (reference sequence). After removal of 2 bases from V and 7 bases from J, the junction contained 9 bases not matched to a gene. The CDR3 length is 15 residues.

This clonotype has more than one count but fewer than ten. V gene TRBV28 combines with J gene TRBJ1-1; 7 bases are shared with TRBD1. CDR3 length: 15 amino acids. Germline-derived CDR1 and CDR2 are MDHEN and SYDVKM. V dropped 5 bases and J dropped 4; count of bases not matched to a gene: 10. The CDR3 DNA is TGTGCCAGCAGTCCAGTGACAGGGACGAGCACTGAAGCTTTCTTT. Its translation: CASSPVTGTSTEAFF.